This T cell receptor beta chain originates from a study of technical replicates of blood from several donors. Sequencing used immunoSEQ multiplex PCR; TCRdb keeps in-frame clones, though not all of them. The data show about 81,000 clones, with under 97% seen just once and roughly 0.36% held by the top ten. The CDR3 covers 16 residues. Germline values: CDR1 MDHEN, CDR2 SYDVKM. The J segment lost 0 bases and the V segment lost 6 bases, leaving 5 bases of the junction unmatched. The chain carries TRBV28 and TRBJ1-5, with 10 bases that match TRBD1. The sample consisted of T cells isolated from PBMCs. This receptor was taken from a human donor in good health. The CDR3 loop reads CASSPRTGGSNQPQHF. As DNA, the CDR3 is TGTGCCAGCAGCCCAAGGACAGGGGGTAGCAATCAGCCCCAGCATTTT. Together with reference TRBV28 and TRBJ1-5, the CDR3 gives the full variable domain: DVKVTQSSRYLVKRTGEKVFLECVQDMDHENMFWYRQDPGLGLRLIYFSYDVKMKEKGDIPEGYSVSREKKERFSLILESASTNQTSMYLCASSPRTGGSNQPQHFGDGTRLSIL.